This T cell receptor (beta chain) was captured in a study of cytomegalovirus exposure and HLA in healthy donors. Across the study: The same platform used for the 500 to 850 first-cohort repertoires was also used for the roughly 130 validation repertoires, as a later analysis reported.

Study-wide results and limits: In vitro experiments confirmed that a few CMV-associated chains were specific for CMV antigens.

Assay used: immunoSEQ multiplex PCR; TCRdb lists only in-frame clones, some missing. The table includes 150,000 to 200,000 clones, 95% to 97% detected once. On this clone: The antigen is not known.

The CDR3 spans 16 residues. J lost 7 bases, V lost 4 bases, and 12 bases had no gene match. CDR1 is SGHTA, CDR2 FQGNSA, per germline. Sequenced material: PBMCs. The chain is built from TRBV7-2 and TRBJ2-2, with 7 bases identical to TRBD1. This clonotype was sampled from a woman aged 18-30 years in good health and CMV-seronegative. DNA of the CDR3: TGTGCCAGCAGCTCCGAGGGGGCCAGACTGAACGGGGAGCTGTTTTTT. Translation: CASSSEGARLNGELFF.